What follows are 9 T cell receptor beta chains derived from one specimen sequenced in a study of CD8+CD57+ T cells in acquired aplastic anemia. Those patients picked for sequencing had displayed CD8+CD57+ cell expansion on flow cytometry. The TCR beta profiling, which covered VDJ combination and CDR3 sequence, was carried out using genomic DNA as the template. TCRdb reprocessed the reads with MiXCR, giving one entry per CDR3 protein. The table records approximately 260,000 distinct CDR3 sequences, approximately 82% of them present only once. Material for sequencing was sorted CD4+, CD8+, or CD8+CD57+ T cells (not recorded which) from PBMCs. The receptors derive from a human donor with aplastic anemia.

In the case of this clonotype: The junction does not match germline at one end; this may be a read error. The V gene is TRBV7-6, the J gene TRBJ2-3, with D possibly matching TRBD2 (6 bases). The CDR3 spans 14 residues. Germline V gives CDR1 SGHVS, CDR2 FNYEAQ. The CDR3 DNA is TGTGCCAGCAGCTTAGCCGGGGGATTCGCCTACGAGCAGTTT. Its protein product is CASSLAGGFAYEQF. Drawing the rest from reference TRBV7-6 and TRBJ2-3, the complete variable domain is GAGVSQSPRYKVTKRGQDVALRCDPISGHVSLYWYRQALGQGPEFLTYFNYEAQQDKSGLPNDRFSAERPEGSISTLTIQRTEQRDSAMYRCASSLAGGFAYEQFGPGTRLTVL.

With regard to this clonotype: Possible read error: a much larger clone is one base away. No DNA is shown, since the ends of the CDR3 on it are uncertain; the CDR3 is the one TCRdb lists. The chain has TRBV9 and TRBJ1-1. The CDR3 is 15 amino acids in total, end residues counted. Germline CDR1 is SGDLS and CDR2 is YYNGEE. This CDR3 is CASGLAGKIQYFAFF.

The CDR3 nucleotides are TGTGCCAGCAGTGGCGTCGAGCAGTACTTC. Protein product: CASSGVEQYF. The chain joins TRBV12-3 or TRBV12-4 to TRBJ2-7; no clear D gene. The CDR3 is 10 residues long. With 5 bases removed from V and 6 bases from J, the gap between germline ends came to 5 bases.

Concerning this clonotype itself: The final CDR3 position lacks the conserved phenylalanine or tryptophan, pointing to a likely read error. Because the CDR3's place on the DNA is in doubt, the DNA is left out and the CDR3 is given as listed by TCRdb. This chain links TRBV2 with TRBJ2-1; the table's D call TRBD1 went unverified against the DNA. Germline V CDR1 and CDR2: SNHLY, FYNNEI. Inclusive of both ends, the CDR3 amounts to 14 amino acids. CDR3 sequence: CASREGATDNQYFV.

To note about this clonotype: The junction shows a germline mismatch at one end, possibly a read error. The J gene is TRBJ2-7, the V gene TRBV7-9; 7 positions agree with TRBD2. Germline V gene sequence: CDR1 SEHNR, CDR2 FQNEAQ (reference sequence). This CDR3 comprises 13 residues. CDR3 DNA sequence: TGTGCCAGCAGCGTAGCGCTCACGCGGGAGCACCTATTC. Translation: CASSVALTREHLF.

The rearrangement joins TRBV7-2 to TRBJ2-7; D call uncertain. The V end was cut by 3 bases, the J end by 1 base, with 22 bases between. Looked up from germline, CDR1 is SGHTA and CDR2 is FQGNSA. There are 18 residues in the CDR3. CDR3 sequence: CASSFHPTRKTLSYEQYV. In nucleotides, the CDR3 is TGTGCCAGCAGCTTTCATCCAACCCGGAAAACCCTTTCCTACGAGCAGTACGTC.

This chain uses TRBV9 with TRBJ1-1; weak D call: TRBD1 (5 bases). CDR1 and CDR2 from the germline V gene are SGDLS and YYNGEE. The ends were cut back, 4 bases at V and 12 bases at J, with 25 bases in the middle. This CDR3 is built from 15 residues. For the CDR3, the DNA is TGTGCCAGCAGCTTAGGACTAGCGGACACAGATAAGCCTTTCTTT. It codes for CASSLGLADTDKPFF.

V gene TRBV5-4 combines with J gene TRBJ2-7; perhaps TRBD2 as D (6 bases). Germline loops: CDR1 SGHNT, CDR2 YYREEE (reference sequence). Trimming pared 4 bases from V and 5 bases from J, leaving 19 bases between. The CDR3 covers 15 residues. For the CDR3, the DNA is TGTGCCAGCAGCCCTACTATCCCGGGAGTCCACGAGCAGTACTTC. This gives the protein CASSPTIPGVHEQYF.

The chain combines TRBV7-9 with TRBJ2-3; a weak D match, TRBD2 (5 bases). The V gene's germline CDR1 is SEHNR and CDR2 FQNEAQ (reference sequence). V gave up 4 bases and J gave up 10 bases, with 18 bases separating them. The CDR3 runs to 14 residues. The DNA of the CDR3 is TGTGCCAGCAGCTCACCGTGTAGCACCGGGGCGCAGTATTTT. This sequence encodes CASSSPCSTGAQYF.